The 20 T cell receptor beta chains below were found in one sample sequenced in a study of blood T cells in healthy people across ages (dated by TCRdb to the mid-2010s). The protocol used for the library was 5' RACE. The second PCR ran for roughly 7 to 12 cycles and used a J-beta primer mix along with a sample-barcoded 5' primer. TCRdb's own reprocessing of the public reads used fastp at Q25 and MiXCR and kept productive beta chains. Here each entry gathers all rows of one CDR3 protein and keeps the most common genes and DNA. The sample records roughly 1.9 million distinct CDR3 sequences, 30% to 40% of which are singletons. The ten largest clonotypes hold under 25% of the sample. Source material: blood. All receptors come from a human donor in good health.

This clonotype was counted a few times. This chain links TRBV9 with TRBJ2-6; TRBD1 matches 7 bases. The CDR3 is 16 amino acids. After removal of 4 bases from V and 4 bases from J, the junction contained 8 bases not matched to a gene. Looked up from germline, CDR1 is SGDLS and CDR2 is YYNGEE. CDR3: CASSPPTGPGANVLTF. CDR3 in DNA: TGTGCCAGCAGCCCCCCGACAGGGCCAGGGGCCAACGTCCTGACTTTC.

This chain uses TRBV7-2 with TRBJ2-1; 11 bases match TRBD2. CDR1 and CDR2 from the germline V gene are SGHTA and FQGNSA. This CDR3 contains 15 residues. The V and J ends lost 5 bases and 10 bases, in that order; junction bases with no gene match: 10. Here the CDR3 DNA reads TGTGCCAGCAGCATCGGTTTAGCGGGGGGGAGCGAGCAGTTCTTC. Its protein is CASSIGLAGGSEQFF.

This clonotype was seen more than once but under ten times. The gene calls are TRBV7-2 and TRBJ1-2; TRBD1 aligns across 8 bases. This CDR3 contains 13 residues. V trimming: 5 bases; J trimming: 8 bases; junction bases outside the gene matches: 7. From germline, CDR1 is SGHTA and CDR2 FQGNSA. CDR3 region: CASSRQGFSGYTF. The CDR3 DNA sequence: TGTGCCAGCAGCCGACAGGGGTTTTCGGGCTACACCTTC.

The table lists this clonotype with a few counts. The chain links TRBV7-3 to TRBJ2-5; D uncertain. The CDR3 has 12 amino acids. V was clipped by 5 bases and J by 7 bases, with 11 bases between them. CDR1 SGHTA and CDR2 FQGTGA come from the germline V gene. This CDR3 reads CASSHRTGTQYF. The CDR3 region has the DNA TGTGCCAGCAGCCATAGGACGGGGACCCAGTACTTC.

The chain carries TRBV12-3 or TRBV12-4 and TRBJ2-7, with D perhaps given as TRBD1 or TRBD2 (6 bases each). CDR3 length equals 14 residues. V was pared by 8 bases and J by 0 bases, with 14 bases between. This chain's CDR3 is CASRGGTNSYEQYF. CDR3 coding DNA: TGTGCCAGCCGGGGCGGGACAAACTCCTACGAGCAGTACTTC.

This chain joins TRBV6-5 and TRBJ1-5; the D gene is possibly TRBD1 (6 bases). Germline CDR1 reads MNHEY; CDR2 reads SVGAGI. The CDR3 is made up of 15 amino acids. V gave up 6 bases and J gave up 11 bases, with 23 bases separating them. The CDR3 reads CASSPIGGMVMTQHF. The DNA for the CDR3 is TGTGCCAGCAGCCCAATAGGGGGGATGGTAATGACCCAGCATTTT.

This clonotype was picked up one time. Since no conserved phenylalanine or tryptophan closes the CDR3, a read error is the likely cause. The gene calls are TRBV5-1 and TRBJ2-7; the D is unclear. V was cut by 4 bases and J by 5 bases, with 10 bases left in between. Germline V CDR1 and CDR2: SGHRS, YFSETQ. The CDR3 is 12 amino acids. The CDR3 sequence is CASSRRLDEQYI. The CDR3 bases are TGCGCCAGCAGCCGGAGACTGGACGAGCAGTACATC.

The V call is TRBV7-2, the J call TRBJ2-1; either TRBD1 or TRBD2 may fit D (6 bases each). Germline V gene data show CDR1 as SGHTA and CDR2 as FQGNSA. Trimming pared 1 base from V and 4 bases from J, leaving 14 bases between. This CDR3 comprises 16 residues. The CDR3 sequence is CASSLGPAGTYNEQFF. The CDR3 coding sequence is TGTGCCAGCAGCTTAGGCCCCGCGGGGACATACAATGAGCAGTTCTTC.

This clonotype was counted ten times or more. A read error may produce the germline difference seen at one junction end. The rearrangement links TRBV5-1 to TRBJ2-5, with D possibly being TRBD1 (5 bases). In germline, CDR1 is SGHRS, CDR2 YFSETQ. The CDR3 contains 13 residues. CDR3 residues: CASSPGYQETQYF. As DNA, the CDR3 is TGTGCCAGCAGCCCAGGGTACCAAGAGACCCAGTACTTC.

This CDR3 reads CASVSDGNTIYF. The CDR3 coding sequence is TGTGCCAGCGTCTCTGACGGAAACACCATATATTTT. This chain uses TRBV2 with TRBJ1-3; the D is unclear. V gave up 8 bases and J gave up 4 bases, with 9 bases separating them. The CDR3 has 12 amino acids. Per germline, CDR1 SNHLY and CDR2 FYNNEI.

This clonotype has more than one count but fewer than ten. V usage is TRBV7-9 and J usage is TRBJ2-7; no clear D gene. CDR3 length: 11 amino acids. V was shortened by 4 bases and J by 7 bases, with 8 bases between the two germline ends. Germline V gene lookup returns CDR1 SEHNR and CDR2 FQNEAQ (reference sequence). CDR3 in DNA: TGTGCCAGCAGCTCAATCGGGGAGCAGTACTTC. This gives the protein CASSSIGEQYF. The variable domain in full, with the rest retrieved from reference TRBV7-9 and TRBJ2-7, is DTGVSQNPRHKITKRGQNVTFRCDPISEHNRLYWYRQTLGQGPEFLTYFQNEAQLEKSRLLSDRFSAERPKGSFSTLEIQRTEQGDSAMYLCASSSIGEQYFGPGTRLTVT.

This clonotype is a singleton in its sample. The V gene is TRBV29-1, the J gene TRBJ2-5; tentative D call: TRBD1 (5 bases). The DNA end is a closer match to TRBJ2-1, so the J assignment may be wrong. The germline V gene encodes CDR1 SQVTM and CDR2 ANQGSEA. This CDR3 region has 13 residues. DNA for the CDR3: TGCAGCGTTGAAGCAAGGGGTCAAGAGACCCAGTTCTTC. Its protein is CSVEARGQETQFF.

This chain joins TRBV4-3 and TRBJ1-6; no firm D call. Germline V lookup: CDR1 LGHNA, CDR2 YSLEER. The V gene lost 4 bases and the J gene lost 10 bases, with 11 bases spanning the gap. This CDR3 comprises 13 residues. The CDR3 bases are TGCGCCAGCAGCCCCCAGGAGAGATCACCCCTCCACTTT. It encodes CASSPQERSPLHF.

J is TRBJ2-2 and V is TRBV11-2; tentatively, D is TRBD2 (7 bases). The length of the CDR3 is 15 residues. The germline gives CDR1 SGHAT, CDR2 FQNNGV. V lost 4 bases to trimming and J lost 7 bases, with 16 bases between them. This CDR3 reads CASSSPRGGIGELFF. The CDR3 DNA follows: TGTGCCAGCAGCTCCCCAAGGGGGGGTATCGGGGAGCTGTTTTTT.

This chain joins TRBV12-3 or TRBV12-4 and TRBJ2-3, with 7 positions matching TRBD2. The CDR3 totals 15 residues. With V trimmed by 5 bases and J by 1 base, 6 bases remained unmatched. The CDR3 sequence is CASSETSPGTDTQYF. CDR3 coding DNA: TGTGCCAGCAGTGAGACTAGCCCGGGCACAGATACGCAGTATTTT.

CDR3 protein: CASSLPTDGYSGANVLTF. The CDR3 DNA follows: TGTGCCAGCAGTCTTCCGACGGACGGTTACTCTGGGGCCAACGTCCTGACTTTC. The V call is TRBV6-1, the J call TRBJ2-6; D is uncertain. Trimming removed 5 bases at V and 0 bases at J, with 17 bases between. The CDR3 runs 18 residues. The V gene's germline CDR1 is MNHNS and CDR2 SASEGT.

Here the CDR3 reads CASSQEFGVFNQPQHF. The CDR3 DNA sequence: TGCGCCAGCAGCCAAGAATTCGGGGTTTTCAATCAGCCCCAGCATTTT. The chain carries TRBV4-1 and TRBJ1-5; no definite D call. CDR3 size: 16 residues. Germline V gene lookup returns CDR1 MGHRA and CDR2 YSYEKL. Trimming pared 0 bases from V and 3 bases from J, leaving 12 bases between.

The CDR3 spells CASGLRLNRGYEQYF. The CDR3 coding sequence is TGTGCTAGTGGTTTGAGATTGAACAGGGGTTACGAGCAGTACTTC. This sequence joins TRBV12-5 and TRBJ2-7; TRBD1 matches at 7 bases. The CDR3 totals 15 residues. V trimming: 2 bases; J trimming: 4 bases; junction bases outside the gene matches: 8. Per germline, CDR1 LGHNT and CDR2 FRNRAP. Complete variable domain (other parts from reference TRBV12-5 and TRBJ2-7): DARVTQTPRHKVTEMGQEVTMRCQPILGHNTVFWYRQTMMQGLELLAYFRNRAPLDDSGMPKDRFSAEMPDATLATLKIQPSEPRDSAVYFCASGLRLNRGYEQYFGPGTRLTVT.

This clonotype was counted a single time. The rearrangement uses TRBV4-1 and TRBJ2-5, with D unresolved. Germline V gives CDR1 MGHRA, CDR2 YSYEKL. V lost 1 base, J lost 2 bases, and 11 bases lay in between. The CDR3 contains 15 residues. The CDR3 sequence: CASSQGRNGQETQYF. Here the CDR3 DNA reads TGCGCCAGCAGCCAAGGAAGAAACGGACAAGAGACCCAGTACTTC.

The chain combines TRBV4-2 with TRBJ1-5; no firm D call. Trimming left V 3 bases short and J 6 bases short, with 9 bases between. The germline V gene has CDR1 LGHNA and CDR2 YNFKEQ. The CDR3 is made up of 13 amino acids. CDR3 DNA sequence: TGTGCCAGCAGCCATAGACGGCTTCAGCCCCAGCATTTT. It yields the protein CASSHRRLQPQHF.